What follows describes a single T cell receptor beta chain. The antigen it recognizes is unknown. Base qualities were left out, and no much larger clone turns up one base away. This record belongs to a study of cytomegalovirus exposure and HLA in healthy donors (dated by TCRdb to about 2017). A note on the overall study: In an earlier analysis of 450 to 750 of the donors, 250 to 300 Gb of sequence data and 90 million to 120 million unique TCR beta sequences from 180 million or so T cells were reported. The study was designed to test whether signatures of past pathogen exposure could be identified by cataloging public T cell receptors. Among roughly 400 genotyped donors of the cohort, an average of about 240,000 unique TCR beta nucleotide sequences were sequenced per donor, around 18% of them non-productive. The number of donors typed differed by locus, with about 629-630 for A, B, C, DRB1 and DQB1, around 500 for DQA1, 600 to 610 for DPA1, and around 460 for DPB1. Every discovery cohort repertoire had been produced on one sequencing platform. Around 320 gigabases of sequencing data and roughly 90 million unique TCR sequences were included in an early release covering about 620 HLA-typed donors. In an earlier analysis of roughly 580 of the donors, high-throughput TCR beta sequencing was used to judge whether each TCR beta V gene segment behaved as functional or pseudogenic. A later analysis re-analyzed previously published TCR beta repertoires from 666 donors and added high-resolution HLA genotyping to study TCR occurrence patterns. Four or five DR-DQ haplotypes were handled as single units for association and clustering because linkage in the cohort was strong. Along with the approximately 700-subject first cohort, a separate validation cohort of over a hundred different subjects was used. HLA typing included class I and class II loci at four-digit resolution. Of the roughly 430 genotyped donors, 65% to 90% fell in the genetic ancestry cluster associated with self-reported Caucasian donors. Donor age, sex, ethnicity and CMV serostatus were collected together with the repertoire data. The T cell repertoires of several hundred subjects were profiled by immunosequencing and related to cytomegalovirus serostatus. A later genetic analysis used genome-wide SNP genotypes for about 60% of the roughly 670 donors, treating that subset as a discovery cohort. To predict cytomegalovirus infection status, the study combined high-throughput TCR immunosequencing, statistical association of individual TCRs with disease status, and machine learning. The later analysis used no new phenotypic data to find candidate immune exposures, relying instead on TCR beta sequences and their occurrence across donors. Summary of the overall study and its limitations: The cohort was sequenced for TCR beta chains only, and without alpha or paired-chain data the features that could be detected were limited. A later analysis associated some 17,000 TCR beta sequences with specific HLA alleles at a false discovery rate of 0.05. Most TCR sequences were observed very rarely across donors, whereas some public TCRs were present in many individuals. The 87-base-pair reads could not distinguish some IMGT-functional V segments, including TRBV6-2 and TRBV6-3, so those segments were excluded. Linkage disequilibrium might explain the correlated functional status among segregating V segments, but an unknown experimental factor could not be ruled out. A total of fewer than 200 TCR beta chains were listed by the study as associated with cytomegalovirus. Roughly uniform sequencing depth across donors was assumed in presence/absence analyses, although this assumption may not hold. An earlier analysis of some 560 of the donors showed that most TCR beta V segments appeared in productive rearrangements either about 90% or about 30% of the time, which broadly matched IMGT annotations. In a later analysis, HLA-associated TCR beta chains showed more clonal expansion and lower generation probabilities than non-associated chains that were equally common. A later analysis found that most CMV-associated TCR beta chains appeared HLA-restricted, with HLA associations seemingly driven largely by CMV exposure. Cytomegalovirus status was reported to be diagnosed by the classifier with high specificity and sensitivity in both the original and validation cohorts. In vitro tests confirmed that a few of the cytomegalovirus-associated TCR beta chains recognize cytomegalovirus antigens. Because HLA typing was unavailable for some donors at each locus, only the typed subset was used in association tests. A later genetic analysis reported fewer N-insertions in productive TCRs among donors in an Asian-associated ancestry cluster than the roughly 620-donor mean. An association between a missense DCLRE1C variant and V-gene and J-gene trimming of TCR beta chains was found in a later genetic analysis and replicated in an independent cohort. The sequencing pipeline was judged likely to have produced a cluster of highly shared sequence variants as a technical artifact. A further reported finding was that TCR beta sequences accurately predicted the HLA-A and HLA-B alleles for most subjects in the first cohort. When HLA alleles, especially DR and DQ, strongly co-occurred, attributing TCR associations to individual alleles was difficult. A later analysis found that TCR association rates varied across HLA loci, with DRB1 alleles showing the most associated TCRs and HLA-C alleles the fewest. According to the authors, the approach could potentially be generalized to other disease states and immunological phenotypes. According to a later analysis, parvovirus B19, influenza, CMV and Epstein-Barr virus appeared linked to several top co-occurrence clusters. Because counts were too low, about 18 rarely observed V segments, including chromosome 9 orphons, were excluded from the earlier analysis of around 640 of the donors. The only immune exposure information available for the cohort was CMV serostatus.

The library was produced with the immunoSEQ multiplex PCR assay. The multiplex PCR relied on a mix of 60 forward primers for TCR Vbeta segments and 13 reverse primers for TCR Jbeta segments. Amplification of the CDR3 region of rearranged TCR beta genes was performed with a multiplex PCR assay on genomic DNA. The Illumina HiSeq System was used to sequence the amplified TCR beta libraries as 87-base-pair reads. The study's processing was this. A later analysis counted about 80 million unique TCR beta chains across the 500 to 850 repertoires, and around 9.9 million of these chains were shared by at least two donors. Raw reads were error-corrected and collapsed into unique sequences with a nearest-neighbor algorithm that merged closely related sequences to remove PCR and sequencing errors. To assign V, D and J gene segments, CDR3 sequences were aligned to IMGT reference sequences. For a sequence to be retained, a match of at least six nucleotides was required to both a V gene segment and a J gene segment. Rearrangements were called productive when the CDR3 lacked stop codons and stayed in frame with V and J; all others were non-productive. Following IMGT convention, CDR3 was defined as the stretch from the second conserved V-encoded cysteine to the conserved J-encoded phenylalanine. In an earlier analysis of more than 550 of the donors, sequences lacking an unambiguous match to a single V gene segment were excluded. An earlier analysis of fewer than 650 of the donors classified V segments as functional when productive rearrangements were above 56.7% and as segregating when the standard deviation between donors was above 5%. A statistical classification framework was built to diagnose cytomegalovirus status from the catalog of TCR beta chain sequences. In a later analysis, V and J genes were assigned by comparing TCR nucleotide sequences against IMGT/GENE-DB human TR gene sequences. A later analysis assigned CDR3 sequences and most-parsimonious VDJ recombination scenarios with the TCRdist pipeline. A later analysis defined each TCR beta chain by its CDR3 amino acid sequence plus V-gene family, and excluded reads lacking a unique V-gene family. In a later analysis, around 600 highly shared, low-generation-probability nucleotide sequences were removed to address suspected cross-contamination and a sequencing artifact. For each public chain, a later analysis derived a clonal expansion index from normalized ranks of inferred template counts within each repertoire. In a later analysis, generation probabilities were computed with a VDJ recombination model fitted to out-of-frame rearrangements, and the resulting probabilities were checked against IGoR. Hypergeometric tests were used in a later analysis to score TCR-TCR, TCR-HLA and TCR-CMV co-occurrence, with a repertoire-size bias correction applied to the TCR pairs. In a later analysis, false discovery rates were estimated by permuting HLA or CMV assignments 20 times. In a later analysis, co-occurring TCRs were grouped using DBSCAN, and TCRdist sequence similarity was added for clustering within HLA-allele-positive subsets. Repertoires with fewer than 30,000 or more than 120,000 public chains were left out of co-occurrence clustering, as were about five repertoires with anomalous nucleotide sharing. This is the immuneACCESS table as TCRdb keeps it, with only in-frame sequences that have V and J called. A part of the clones is gone; compared with another copy, unresolved V genes explain less than half, and the rest is unexplained. V and J calls and clone size follow that table, whereas D and trimming were derived from the DNA. Within this sample are around 190,000 clones, with about 81% of them counted one time only. The top ten clonotypes cover more than 4% of the sample.

The cohort was made up of approximately 670 healthy bone marrow donors. At the time of sampling, all cohort members were nominally healthy, though unrecorded immune exposures were likely present. The donor tested CMV seropositive, placing the donor among the approximately 310 seropositive members of the cohort. A peripheral blood sample was provided by each donor, and peripheral blood mononuclear cells were used for TCR beta sequencing. Genomic DNA extraction from the blood cell samples was performed with the Qiagen DNeasy Blood Extraction Kit. Via the germline V gene (reference sequence), CDR1 is WNHNN and CDR2 SYGVQD. V trim: 6 bases; J trim: 2 bases; unmatched bases: 4. Including the terminal cysteine and phenylalanine, the CDR3 comprises 14 residues. Only the CDR3 region is kept as DNA, spanning 42 bases read in frame from base 1.

The receptor was isolated from a young man in good health and CMV-seropositive. Material for sequencing was PBMCs. The chain was built from TRBV10-1 and TRBJ1-3, with 7 central nucleotides matching TRBD1. The nucleotide sequence is given as TGCGCCAGCAGCAAGGGGGCGCCTGGAAACACCATATATTTT. Its amino acids are CASSKGAPGNTIYF.